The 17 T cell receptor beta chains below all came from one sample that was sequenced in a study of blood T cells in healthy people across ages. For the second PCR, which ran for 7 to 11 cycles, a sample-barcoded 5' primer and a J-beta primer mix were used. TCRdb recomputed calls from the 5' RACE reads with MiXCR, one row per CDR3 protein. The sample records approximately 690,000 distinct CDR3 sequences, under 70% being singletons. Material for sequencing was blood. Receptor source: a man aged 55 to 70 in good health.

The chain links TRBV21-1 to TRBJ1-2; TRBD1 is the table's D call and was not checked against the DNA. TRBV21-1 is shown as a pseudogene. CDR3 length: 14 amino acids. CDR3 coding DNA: TGTGCCAGCAACGGACAGGGGGCCCACTATGGCTACACCTTC. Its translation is CASNGQGAHYGYTF.

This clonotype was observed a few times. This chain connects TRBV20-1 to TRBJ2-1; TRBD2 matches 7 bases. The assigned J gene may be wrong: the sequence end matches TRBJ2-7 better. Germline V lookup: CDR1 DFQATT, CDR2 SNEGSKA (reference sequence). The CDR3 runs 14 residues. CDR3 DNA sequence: TGCAGTGCTAGAAGACTAGCTCCCTACAATGAGCAGTACTTC. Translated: CSARRLAPYNEQYF.

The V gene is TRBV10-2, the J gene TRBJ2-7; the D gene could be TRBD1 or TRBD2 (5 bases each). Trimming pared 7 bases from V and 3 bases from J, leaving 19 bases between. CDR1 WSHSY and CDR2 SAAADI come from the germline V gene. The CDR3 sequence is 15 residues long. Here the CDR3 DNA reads TGCGCCAGCACCGACAGTGGGACGGGAAACTACGAGCAGTACTTC. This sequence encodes CASTDSGTGNYEQYF.

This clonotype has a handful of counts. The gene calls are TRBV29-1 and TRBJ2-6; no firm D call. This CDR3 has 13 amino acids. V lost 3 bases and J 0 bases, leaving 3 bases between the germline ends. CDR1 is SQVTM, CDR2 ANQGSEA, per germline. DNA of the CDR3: TGCAGCGTTGATGACTCTGGGGCCAACGTCCTGACTTTC. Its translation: CSVDDSGANVLTF.

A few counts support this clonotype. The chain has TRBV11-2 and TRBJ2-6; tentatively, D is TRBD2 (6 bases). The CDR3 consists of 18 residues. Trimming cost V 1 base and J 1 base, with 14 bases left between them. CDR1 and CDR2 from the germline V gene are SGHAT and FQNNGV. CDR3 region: CASSLAGGSTSGANVLTF. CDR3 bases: TGTGCCAGCAGCTTAGCCGGGGGTAGCACGTCTGGGGCCAACGTCCTGACTTTC.

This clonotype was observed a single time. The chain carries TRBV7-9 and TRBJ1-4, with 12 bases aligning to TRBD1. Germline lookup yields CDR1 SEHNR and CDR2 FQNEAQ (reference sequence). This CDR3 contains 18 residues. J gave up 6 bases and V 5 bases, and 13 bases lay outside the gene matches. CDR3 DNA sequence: TGTGCCAGCAGCGGGGACAGGGGGCGAAGTAAAGGGCATGAAAAACTGTTTTTT. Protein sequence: CASSGDRGRSKGHEKLFF.

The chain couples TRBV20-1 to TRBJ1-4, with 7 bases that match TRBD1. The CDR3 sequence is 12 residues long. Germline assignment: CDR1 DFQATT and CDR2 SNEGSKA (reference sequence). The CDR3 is CTMGQNNEKLFF. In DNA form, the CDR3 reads TGCACCATGGGACAGAATAATGAAAAACTGTTTTTT.

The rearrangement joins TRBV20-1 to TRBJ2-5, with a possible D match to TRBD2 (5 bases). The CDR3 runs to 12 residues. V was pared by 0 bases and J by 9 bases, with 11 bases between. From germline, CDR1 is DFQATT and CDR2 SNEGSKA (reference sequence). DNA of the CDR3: TGCAGTGCTAGAGAACTTCCCGGGGCCCAGTACTTC. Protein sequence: CSARELPGAQYF.

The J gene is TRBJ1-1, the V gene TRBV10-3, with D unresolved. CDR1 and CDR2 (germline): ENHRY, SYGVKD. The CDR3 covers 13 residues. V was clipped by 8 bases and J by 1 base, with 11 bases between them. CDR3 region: CAIGKQENTEAFF. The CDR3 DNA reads TGTGCCATCGGAAAGCAGGAGAACACTGAAGCTTTCTTT.

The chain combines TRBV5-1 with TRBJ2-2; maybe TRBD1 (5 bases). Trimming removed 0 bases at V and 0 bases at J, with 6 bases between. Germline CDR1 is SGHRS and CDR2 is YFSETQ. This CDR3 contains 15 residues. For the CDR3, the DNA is TGCGCCAGCAGCTTGGTAGGGGCGAACACCGGGGAGCTGTTTTTT. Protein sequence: CASSLVGANTGELFF.

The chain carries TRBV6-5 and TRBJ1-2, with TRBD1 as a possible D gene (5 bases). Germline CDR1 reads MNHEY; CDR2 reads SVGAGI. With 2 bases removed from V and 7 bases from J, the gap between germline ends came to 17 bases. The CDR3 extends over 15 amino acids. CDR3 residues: CASSYLAQGGSGYTF. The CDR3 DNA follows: TGTGCCAGCAGTTACCTAGCGCAGGGCGGAAGTGGCTACACCTTC.

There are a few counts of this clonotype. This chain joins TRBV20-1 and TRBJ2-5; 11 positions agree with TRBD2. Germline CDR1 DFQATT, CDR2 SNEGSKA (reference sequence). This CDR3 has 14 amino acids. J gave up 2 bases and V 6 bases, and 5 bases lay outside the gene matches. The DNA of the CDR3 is TGCAGTGCATTACTAGCGGGGGTACAAGAGACCCAGTACTTC. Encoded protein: CSALLAGVQETQYF.

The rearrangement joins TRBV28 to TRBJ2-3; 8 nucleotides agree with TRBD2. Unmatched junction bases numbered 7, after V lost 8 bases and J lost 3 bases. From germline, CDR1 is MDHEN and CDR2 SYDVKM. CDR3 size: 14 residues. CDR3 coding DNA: TGTGCCAGCGGACTAGCCGGAGAGACAGATACGCAGTATTTT. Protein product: CASGLAGETDTQYF.

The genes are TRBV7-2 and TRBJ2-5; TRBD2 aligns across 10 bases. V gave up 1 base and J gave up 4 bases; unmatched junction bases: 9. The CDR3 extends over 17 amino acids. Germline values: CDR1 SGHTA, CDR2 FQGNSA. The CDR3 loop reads CASSLVGAGGPVETQYF. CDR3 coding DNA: TGTGCCAGCAGCTTAGTTGGAGCGGGGGGGCCGGTAGAGACCCAGTACTTC.

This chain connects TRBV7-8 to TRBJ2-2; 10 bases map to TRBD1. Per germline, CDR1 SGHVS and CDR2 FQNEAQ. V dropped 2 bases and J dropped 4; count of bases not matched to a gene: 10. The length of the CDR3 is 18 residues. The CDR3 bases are TGTGCCAGCAGCTTAAGTCGAAGGACAGGGGGGCCCACCGGGGAGCTGTTTTTT. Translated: CASSLSRRTGGPTGELFF.

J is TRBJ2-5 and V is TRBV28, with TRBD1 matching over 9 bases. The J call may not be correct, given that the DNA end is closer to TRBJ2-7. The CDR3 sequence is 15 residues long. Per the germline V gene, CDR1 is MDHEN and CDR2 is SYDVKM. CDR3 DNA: TGTGCCAGCAGTCCCGGGACAGGGCGGAATTACGAGCAGTACTTC. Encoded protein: CASSPGTGRNYEQYF.

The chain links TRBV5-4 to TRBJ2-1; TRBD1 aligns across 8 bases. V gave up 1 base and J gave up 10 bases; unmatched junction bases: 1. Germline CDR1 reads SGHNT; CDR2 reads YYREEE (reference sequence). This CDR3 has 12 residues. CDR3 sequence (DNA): TGTGCCAGCAGCTTGAGGGACAGGGAGCAGTTCTTC. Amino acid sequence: CASSLRDREQFF.